The 13 T cell receptor beta chains in this list originate from one sample, sequenced in a study of CXCR3-negative and CXCR3-positive naive CD8 T cells (dated by TCRdb to about 2019). What the authors observed across the whole study: TRB CDR3s from CXCR3-positive naive cells showed higher hydrophobicity (lower Kidera factor 4), lower energy, and higher strength and volume indices than CXCR3-negative naive cells.

Data came from a NextSeq 550. The Human TCR Profiling Kit (MiLaboratory) was used to make UMI-labeled 5' RACE TRB cDNA libraries. The reads, reprocessed by TCRdb, yield one row per CDR3 protein sequence and no DNA. The sample's table lists a count of tens of thousands of distinct CDR3 sequences. In total, the top ten clones hold around 0.75% of the sample. The antigens for these receptors are not known. Sequenced input: naive CXCR3+ CD8+ T cells from blood. Read against the paper, the sample's cell subset or site label means: CD45RO-CCR7+CD27+CD95- naive CD8+ T cells expressing CXCR3 (TNR3+). The source of these receptors is a human donor in good health. Some clones in this sample may be carry-over from other donors' samples.

The chain joins TRBV6-1 to TRBJ2-1; TCRdb's D call of TRBD2 is untestable without DNA. The germline gives CDR1 MNHNS, CDR2 SASEGT. CDR3 size: 14 residues. Here the CDR3 reads CASQLAVYYNEQFF.

The chain recombines TRBV7-9 with TRBJ2-1; without DNA, the TCRdb call of TRBD2 cannot be checked. This CDR3 spans 15 amino acids. CDR1 and CDR2 from the germline V gene are SEHNR and FQNEAQ (reference sequence). The CDR3 is CASSLARGVYNEQFF.

CDR3 protein: CASSQESRVSYEQYF. The V gene is TRBV4-1, the J gene TRBJ2-7. CDR1 is MGHRA and CDR2 is YSYEKL in the germline V gene. The CDR3 has 15 residues.

J is TRBJ2-1 and V is TRBV12-3 or TRBV12-4; without DNA, the TCRdb call of TRBD1 cannot be checked. The CDR3 has 13 residues. The CDR3: CASSLWAELGQFF.

This chain joins TRBV27 and TRBJ1-6; TCRdb's assignment of TRBD1 cannot be checked, as there is no DNA. The CDR3 runs to 15 residues. Germline-derived CDR1 and CDR2 are MNHEY and SMNVEV (reference sequence). CDR3 protein: CASSTFPGRESPVHF.

The chain uses TRBV15 and TRBJ1-2; TCRdb returns TRBD1, unconfirmable since there is no DNA. The CDR3 length is 14 residues. In germline, CDR1 is LNHNV, CDR2 YYDKDF (reference sequence). The CDR3 sequence is CATSGYTGGYGYTF.

V usage is TRBV7-2 and J usage is TRBJ2-1; without DNA, the TCRdb call of TRBD1 cannot be checked. This CDR3 comprises 16 residues. Germline V gives CDR1 SGHTA, CDR2 FQGNSA. CDR3 in amino acids: CASSLAGGHSYNEQFF. Full variable domain (outside the CDR3, taken from reference TRBV7-2 and TRBJ2-1): GAGVSQSPSNKVTEKGKDVELRCDPISGHTALYWYRQSLGQGLEFLIYFQGNSAPDKSGLPSDRFSAERTGGSVSTLTIQRTQQEDSAVYLCASSLAGGHSYNEQFFGPGTRLTVL.

V usage is TRBV11-3 and J usage is TRBJ2-3; as DNA is missing, the TRBD1 call by TCRdb cannot be tested. CDR3 length equals 17 residues. Germline V gene lookup returns CDR1 SGHNT and CDR2 YENEEA. CDR3 amino acids: CASSLEVGRGVKDTQYF.

The V and J genes are TRBV7-8 and TRBJ1-6; TCRdb lists TRBD1, though no DNA is available to test this call. Germline-derived CDR1 and CDR2 are SGHVS and FQNEAQ. The CDR3 contains 17 residues. CDR3: CASSTIQGTGTGSPLHF. Filled out from reference TRBV7-8 and TRBJ1-6, the complete variable domain reads GAGVSQSPRYKVAKRGQDVALRCDPISGHVSLFWYQQALGQGPEFLTYFQNEAQLDKSGLPSDRFFAERPEGSVSTLKIQRTQQEDSAVYLCASSTIQGTGTGSPLHFGNGTRLTVT.

The chain carries TRBV10-2 and TRBJ2-3; absent DNA, TCRdb's TRBD1 call cannot be checked. The CDR3 covers 15 residues. Germline V lookup: CDR1 WSHSY, CDR2 SAAADI. The CDR3 sequence: CASSVPGDASHTQYF.

This chain connects TRBV3-1 to TRBJ1-1; no DNA is available, so the TRBD1 call from TCRdb remains unchecked. CDR1 and CDR2 (germline): LGHDT, YNNKEL (reference sequence). This CDR3 is 15 amino acids long. The CDR3 region is CASSLGQGTDTEAFF.

The chain links TRBV12-3 or TRBV12-4 to TRBJ2-7; the TCRdb D gene call, TRBD1, has no DNA to confirm it. The length of the CDR3 is 15 residues. The CDR3 reads CASSLGTGFSYEQYF.

The chain recombines TRBV27 with TRBJ2-2; the TRBD2 assignment by TCRdb is unverifiable without DNA. Germline lookup yields CDR1 MNHEY and CDR2 SMNVEV (reference sequence). The CDR3 length is 19 residues. This CDR3 reads CASSFWPATSGGRAGELFF.